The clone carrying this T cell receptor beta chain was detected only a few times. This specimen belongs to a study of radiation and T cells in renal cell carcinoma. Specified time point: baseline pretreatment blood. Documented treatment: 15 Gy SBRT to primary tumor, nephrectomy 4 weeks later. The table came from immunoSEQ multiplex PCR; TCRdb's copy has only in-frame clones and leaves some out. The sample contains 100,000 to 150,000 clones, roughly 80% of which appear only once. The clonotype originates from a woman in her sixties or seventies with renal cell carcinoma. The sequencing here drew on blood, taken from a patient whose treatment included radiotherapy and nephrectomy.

This CDR3 is CASSPTREDTEAFF. In nucleotides, the CDR3 is TGCGCCAGCAGCCCCACTCGGGAGGACACTGAAGCTTTCTTT. The chain links TRBV5-1 to TRBJ1-1; D is uncertain. V lost 4 bases, J lost 3 bases, and 13 bases lay in between. The CDR3 length is 14 residues. Germline V gene lookup returns CDR1 SGHRS and CDR2 YFSETQ. Complete variable domain (other parts from reference TRBV5-1 and TRBJ1-1): KAGVTQTPRYLIKTRGQQVTLSCSPISGHRSVSWYQQTPGQGLQFLFEYFSETQRNKGNFPGRFSGRQFSNSRSEMNVSTLELGDSALYLCASSPTREDTEAFFGQGTRLTVV.